The T cell receptor (beta chain) described here comes from a study of blood T cell repertoires in COVID-19. Study at large: Both acute and convalescent COVID-19 samples were obtained from the United States, Italy and Spain. PBMCs, B-cell-depleted T cells, or T cells were the source of the cDNA or gDNA that made up the material.

Authors' analysis steps: It was from reference gene primer amplification that nucleated cell counts were estimated. Libraries were prepared by immunoSEQ multiplex PCR; TCRdb keeps only in-frame clonotypes and omits some of them. Clonal size and the V and J genes are those of that table, whereas D and trimming came from the DNA. The table has 200,000 to 250,000 clones, more than 75% seen once. The CDR3 covers 14 residues. Germline V CDR1 and CDR2: LGHNA, YSLEER. V was shortened by 2 bases and J by 10 bases, with 17 bases between the two germline ends. The Seattle patients, enrolled during active infection, were followed longitudinally.

The chain employs TRBV4-3 and TRBJ1-1; TRBD1 might be the D (5 bases). The sample taken for sequencing was peripheral blood. The TCR was taken from a woman between 65 and 79 years old with COVID-19, enrolled during active disease. Here the CDR3 DNA reads TGCGCCAGCAGCCAACGGACAACCGGCCCCCGAGCTTTCTTT. Translated, it gives CASSQRTTGPRAFF.